This is a list of T cell receptor beta chains from one sample in a study of cytomegalovirus exposure and HLA in healthy donors. TCRdb's table, derived via immunoSEQ multiplex PCR, lists solely in-frame clones and lacks some. The data contain approximately 110,000 clones, 55% to 75% of them singletons. The sample comprised PBMCs. The receptors shown here come from a man aged 30 to 39 in good health and CMV-seropositive. Each CDR3 is given with its conserved first and last residue. The D gene is left open where the match is weak. Part of the rows lack a size; the others show once, few, many or a class for expanded clones.

V	D	size	J	DNA	CDR3
TRBV6-5	TRBD1	-	TRBJ1-5	TGTGCCAGCAGCCCAGGGGGCCGGAATCAGCCCCAGCATTTT	CASSPGGRNQPQHF
TRBV2	-	-	TRBJ2-7	TGTGCCAGCAGTGAAGTAGGTTATGGACAGCTCTCCTACGAGCAGTACTTC	CASSEVGYGQLSYEQYF
TRBV27	TRBD1	-	TRBJ1-5	TGTGCCAGCAGTAACCGGGACAGGGTCCCGAGCAATCAGCCCCAGCATTTT	CASSNRDRVPSNQPQHF
TRBV28	TRBD1	few	TRBJ1-2	TGTGCCAGCAGCTTACCGCGGACAGGGGGAGGCTATGGCTACACCTTC	CASSLPRTGGGYGYTF
TRBV5-6	-	few	TRBJ2-3	TGTGCCAGCAGCTTCCCGGGGTCGACTCTAACCACAGATACGCAGTATTTT	CASSFPGSTLTTDTQYF
TRBV7-9	TRBD2	-	TRBJ2-3	TGTGCCAGCAGCGCCCAGGGACTAGCGACAGATACGCAGTATTTT	CASSAQGLATDTQYF
TRBV28	-	few	TRBJ1-5	TGTGCCAGCAGACTGACAGGCTACCCAAATCAGCCCCAGCATTTT	CASRLTGYPNQPQHF
TRBV7-3	TRBD2	-	TRBJ2-2	TGTGCCAGCAGCTTAAATGGGCGGGGGACCGGGGAGCTGTTTTTT	CASSLNGRGTGELFF
TRBV5-4	TRBD1	-	TRBJ2-3	TGTGCCAGCAGCCAGAATTTCCGGGACAGGGACTCAGATACGCAGTATTTT	CASSQNFRDRDSDTQYF
TRBV6-1	-	-	TRBJ1-2	TGTGCCAGCAGTGAAGCGCACAGGGATGGTATGGATGGCTACACCTTC	CASSEAHRDGMDGYTF
TRBV5-1	-	-	TRBJ2-7	TGCGCCAGCAGCCGAGCCTCCTACGAGCAGTACTTC	CASSRASYEQYF
TRBV30	TRBD2	-	TRBJ2-3	TGTGCCTGGAGTAGGGGAGGGGACACAGATACGCAGTATTTT	CAWSRGGDTDTQYF
TRBV30	TRBD1	-	TRBJ1-1	TGTGCCTGGAGTGTACTCTGGGGACAGGGGAACACTGAAGCTTTCTTT	CAWSVLWGQGNTEAFF
TRBV27	TRBD1	-	TRBJ1-6	TGTGCCAGCAGTTTGGGACAGGGGTTGGATTCACCCCTCCACTTT	CASSLGQGLDSPLHF
TRBV7-3	-	-	TRBJ2-3	TGTGCCAGCAGCCTTAGCACAGATACGCAGTATTTT	CASSLSTDTQYF
TRBV5-8	-	-	TRBJ2-7	TGTGCCAGCAGCTTGCTTTCAGGCTTCTACGAGCAGTACTTC	CASSLLSGFYEQYF
TRBV28	TRBD1	-	TRBJ1-1	TGTGCCAGCAGTTGGGACAGGGGTGGGGCTGAAGCTTTCTTT	CASSWDRGGAEAFF
TRBV7-9	-	once	TRBJ2-6	TGTGCCAGCAGCCCTGATATCCCGAGCTCTGGGGCCAACGTCCTGACTTTC	CASSPDIPSSGANVLTF
TRBV5-1	TRBD1	-	TRBJ1-1	TGCGCCAGCAGCTTGCGGTCAGGGGGCGCGGACACTGAAGCTTTCTTT	CASSLRSGGADTEAFF
TRBV11-2	-	few	TRBJ2-5	TGTGCCAGCAGCTTAGTTTCCGTGGGGCACGAGACCCAGTACTTC	CASSLVSVGHETQYF
TRBV4-2	TRBD2	-	TRBJ2-7	TGTGCCAGCAGCCTCCAAGGCTCTAGCGGGGGCTACGAGCAGTACTTC	CASSLQGSSGGYEQYF
TRBV7-2	-	-	TRBJ1-5	TGTGCCAGCAGCCTGCGACAGGATAGCAATCAGCCCCAGCATTTT	CASSLRQDSNQPQHF
TRBV4-3	TRBD2	-	TRBJ2-1	TGCGCCAGCAGCCAAGCCGGGACTAGCGGGCTCTACAATGAGCAGTTCTTC	CASSQAGTSGLYNEQFF
TRBV5-1	-	-	TRBJ2-2	TGCGCCAGCAGCTTGGTTCTTACTACCGGGGAGCTGTTTTTT	CASSLVLTTGELFF
TRBV5-6	TRBD2	-	TRBJ2-2	TGTGCCAGCAGCTCTCTAGCGGGAGTCACCGGGGAGCTGTTTTTT	CASSSLAGVTGELFF
TRBV19	-	once	TRBJ2-4	TGTGCCAGTAGTACGGGGGCCAAAAACATTCAGTACTTC	CASSTGAKNIQYF
TRBV5-4	-	few	TRBJ1-1	TGTGCCAGCAGCTTGGATGGCCCAGGGGACACTGAAGCTTTCTTT	CASSLDGPGDTEAFF
TRBV6-1	-	-	TRBJ1-2	TGTGCCAGCAGTGAAGGGGCTGCGGGTCTCTATGGCTACACCTTC	CASSEGAAGLYGYTF
TRBV30	TRBD1	-	TRBJ1-2	TGTGCCTGGACCATGGGAACAGGGGGCTACTATGGCTACACCTTC	CAWTMGTGGYYGYTF
TRBV2	-	-	TRBJ1-1	TGTGCCAGCAGTGAAGTAGAAATGAACACTGAAGCTTTCTTT	CASSEVEMNTEAFF
TRBV27	TRBD1	few	TRBJ2-1	TGTGCCAGCAGTTTATCAGCCGGAAGGGGGCGTGGGCCCTACAATGAGCAGTTCTTC	CASSLSAGRGRGPYNEQFF
TRBV28	TRBD1	-	TRBJ1-1	TGTGCCAGCAGAATCGGACAGGGTGTCACTGAAGCTTTCTTT	CASRIGQGVTEAFF
TRBV13	TRBD1	-	TRBJ1-1	TGTGCCAGCAGCCTGGGACAGGGGAGAACTGAAGCTTTCTTT	CASSLGQGRTEAFF
TRBV7-9	-	-	TRBJ2-3	TGTGCCAGCAGCCCTTCCTACGGGTCAGATACGCAGTATTTT	CASSPSYGSDTQYF
TRBV5-1	-	-	TRBJ1-1	TGCGCCAGCAGCTTGAGCGGGATGGACACTGAAGCTTTCTTT	CASSLSGMDTEAFF
TRBV25-1	TRBD2	-	TRBJ2-3	TGTGCCAGCAGTGAAGTAGCGGGAGTTGCTAGCACAGATACGCAGTATTTT	CASSEVAGVASTDTQYF
TRBV5-6	TRBD2	-	TRBJ2-1	TGTGCCAGCAGCCCTCTCGTGATAGCGGGCCCCTACAATGAGCAGTTCTTC	CASSPLVIAGPYNEQFF
TRBV13	TRBD1	-	TRBJ1-1	TGTGCCAGCAGCTTATTGGCAGGGGGCGGTTTAACTGAAGCTTTCTTT	CASSLLAGGGLTEAFF
TRBV6-6	-	-	TRBJ2-5	TGTGCCAGCAGTTACACGATAGCAGAGACCCAGTACTTC	CASSYTIAETQYF
TRBV7-3	TRBD2	-	TRBJ2-2	TGTGCCAGCAGCGCGGGACTAGCGGGGGGCACCGGGGAGCTGTTTTTT	CASSAGLAGGTGELFF
TRBV20-1	-	-	TRBJ2-3	TGCAGTTGGGGAGTTTCAGATACGCAGTATTTT	CSWGVSDTQYF
TRBV10-3	-	-	TRBJ1-1	TGTGCCATCAGTGTAGACAGAGGGAACACTGAAGCTTTCTTT	CAISVDRGNTEAFF
TRBV4-1	TRBD1	-	TRBJ1-4	TGCGCCAGCAGCACCCGAACAGGGGGGGGTAATGAAAAACTGTTTTTT	CASSTRTGGGNEKLFF
TRBV5-4	-	-	TRBJ1-5	TGTGCCAGCAGCCCTCGGAGGGCGGACAGCAATCAGCCCCAGCATTTT	CASSPRRADSNQPQHF
TRBV29-1	TRBD1	-	TRBJ1-5	TGCAGCGTTTCGGGACAGGTTAGCAATCAGCCCCAGCATTTT	CSVSGQVSNQPQHF
TRBV11-2	TRBD1	-	TRBJ1-2	TGTGCCAGCAGCTTAGGGAGGGGACAGAAGATTAACTATGGCTACACCTTC	CASSLGRGQKINYGYTF
TRBV5-8	-	few	TRBJ2-1	TGTGCCAGCAGCTCGAGAGTATACAATGAGCAGTTCTTC	CASSSRVYNEQFF
TRBV11-3	TRBD1	once	TRBJ1-1	TGTGCCAGCAGCTCTGGGACAGGGTATCGTGAAGCTTTCTTT	CASSSGTGYREAFF
TRBV20-1	TRBD1	-	TRBJ1-2	TGCAGTGCCATCGGACAGGACGGCTACACCTTC	CSAIGQDGYTF
TRBV9	TRBD2	few	TRBJ2-1	TGTGCCAGCAGCGCTAGCGGGGGGATAGGTGAGCAGTTCTTC	CASSASGGIGEQFF
TRBV5-8	TRBD1	-	TRBJ2-1	TGTGCCAGCAGCTTGGCCGGGACAGACGCCTACAATGAGCAGTTCTTC	CASSLAGTDAYNEQFF
TRBV29-1	-	-	TRBJ1-5	TGCAGCGTTGTAGGGGTAGATCCAAATCAGCCCCAGCATTTT	CSVVGVDPNQPQHF
TRBV11-3	-	few	TRBJ1-2	TGTGCCAGCAGCTTACGTCAGGGGAGCTACACCTTC	CASSLRQGSYTF